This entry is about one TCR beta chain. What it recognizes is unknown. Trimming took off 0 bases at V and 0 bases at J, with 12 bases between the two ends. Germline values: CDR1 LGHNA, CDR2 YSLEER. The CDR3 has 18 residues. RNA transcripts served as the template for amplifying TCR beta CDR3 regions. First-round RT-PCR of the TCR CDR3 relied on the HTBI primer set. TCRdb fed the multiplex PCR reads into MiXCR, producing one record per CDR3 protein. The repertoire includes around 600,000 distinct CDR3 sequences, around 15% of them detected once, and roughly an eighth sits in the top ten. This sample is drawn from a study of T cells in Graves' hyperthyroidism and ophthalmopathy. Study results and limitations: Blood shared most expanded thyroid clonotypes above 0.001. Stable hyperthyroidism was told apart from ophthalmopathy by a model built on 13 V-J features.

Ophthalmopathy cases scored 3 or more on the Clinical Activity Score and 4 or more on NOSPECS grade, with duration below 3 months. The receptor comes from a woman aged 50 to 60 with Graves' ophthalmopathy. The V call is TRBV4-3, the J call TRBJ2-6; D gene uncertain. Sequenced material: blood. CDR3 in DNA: TGCGCCAGCAGCCAAGACCCAGGATACAGCTCTGGGGCCAACGTCCTGACTTTC. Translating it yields CASSQDPGYSSGANVLTF.